Each of the 32 T cell receptor beta chains below was sequenced from the same sample in a study of neoadjuvant anti-PD-1 for oral cavity cancer. Sample time point: after neoadjuvant nivolumab, at surgical resection. TCRdb keeps only in-frame clones here, not all; method: immunoSEQ multiplex PCR. The table includes tens of thousands of clones, 86% detected once. The input for sequencing was PBMCs, taken after nivolumab (anti-PD-1) treatment. These receptor sequences come from a person between 40 and 79 years old with oral cavity squamous cell carcinoma.

This clone was seen a few times. The chain employs TRBV11-2 and TRBJ1-1; D is ambiguous. The CDR3 covers 13 residues. Germline V gene lookup returns CDR1 SGHAT and CDR2 FQNNGV. Trimming cost V 4 bases and J 3 bases, with 9 bases left between them. Here the CDR3 reads CASSSSGYTEAFF. Here the CDR3 DNA reads TGTGCCAGCAGCTCCTCGGGGTACACTGAAGCTTTCTTT.

The chain recombines TRBV21-1 with TRBJ2-3; the table gives TRBD2 as D, unverified against the DNA. TRBV21-1 is assigned pseudogene status. The CDR3 is 18 amino acids. In DNA form, the CDR3 reads TGTGCCAGCAGCAAAGCGCTGCGACTCAGACCCCCCACAGATACGCAGTATTTT. Amino acid sequence: CASSKALRLRPPTDTQYF.

The rearrangement uses TRBV27 and TRBJ1-1; perhaps TRBD1 as D (6 bases). Trimming took 4 bases from V and 5 from J, leaving 11 bases between them. This CDR3 spans 13 amino acids. Germline CDR1 and CDR2: MNHEY and SMNVEV (reference sequence). CDR3 DNA sequence: TGTGCCAGCAGTTACAAGGGGGAGACTGAAGCTTTCTTT. This gives the protein CASSYKGETEAFF.

The chain links TRBV7-9 to TRBJ2-1; D gene uncertain. This CDR3 has 15 amino acids. The germline gives CDR1 SEHNR, CDR2 FQNEAQ (reference sequence). V was cut by 1 base and J by 0 bases, with 7 bases left in between. The CDR3 bases are TGTGCCAGCAGCTTAGGCTGGAGCTCCTACAATGAGCAGTTCTTC. Protein product: CASSLGWSSYNEQFF. The full variable domain, with the rest looked up from reference TRBV7-9 and TRBJ2-1, is DTGVSQNPRHKITKRGQNVTFRCDPISEHNRLYWYRQTLGQGPEFLTYFQNEAQLEKSRLLSDRFSAERPKGSFSTLEIQRTEQGDSAMYLCASSLGWSSYNEQFFGPGTRLTVL.

V gene TRBV5-1 combines with J gene TRBJ1-2, with D possibly being TRBD1 (6 bases). CDR1 and CDR2 (germline): SGHRS, YFSETQ. CDR3 length equals 12 residues. V lost 5 bases, J lost 4 bases, and 9 bases lay in between. The CDR3 sequence is CASRMDSYGYTF. The CDR3 DNA follows: TGCGCCAGCAGAATGGACAGCTATGGCTACACCTTC.

V and J are TRBV7-3 and TRBJ2-3; TRBD1 might be the D (5 bases). The germline V gene encodes CDR1 SGHTA and CDR2 FQGTGA. Trimming pared 5 bases from V and 0 bases from J, leaving 18 bases between. The CDR3 has 17 amino acids. The CDR3 here is CASSAGPTATSTDTQYF. CDR3 nucleotide sequence: TGTGCCAGCAGCGCAGGGCCGACGGCAACTAGCACAGATACGCAGTATTTT.

The CDR3 region is CASSFSWTGKTTDTQYF. The CDR3 DNA follows: TGTGCCAGCAGTTTTTCCTGGACAGGTAAAACCACAGATACGCAGTATTTT. The chain joins TRBV28 to TRBJ2-3, with 7 bases aligning to TRBD1. Germline lookup yields CDR1 MDHEN and CDR2 SYDVKM. With 3 bases clipped from V and 2 bases from J, the junction kept 11 bases outside the gene matches. This CDR3 contains 17 residues.

This clone occurred a few times. V and J are TRBV7-9 and TRBJ2-1; possible D gene TRBD1, 6 bases. Germline CDR1 is SEHNR and CDR2 is FQNEAQ (reference sequence). V lost 6 bases and J lost 10, with 10 bases in between. This CDR3 region has 11 residues. The CDR3 protein is CASSRTGEQFF. As DNA, the CDR3 is TGTGCCAGCAGTCGTACAGGGGAGCAGTTCTTC.

This clone was counted once. This chain uses TRBV5-1 with TRBJ2-3; 7 positions agree with TRBD1. V lost 7 bases and J lost 1; bases outside the gene matches: 6. Per germline, CDR1 SGHRS and CDR2 YFSETQ. The CDR3 has 14 residues. CDR3 amino acids: CASRPGTGTDTQYF. The CDR3 DNA follows: TGCGCCAGCCGTCCCGGGACAGGCACAGATACGCAGTATTTT.

The V gene is TRBV28, the J gene TRBJ2-6, with a weak D call TRBD2 (6 bases). The CDR3 is 18 residues long. From germline, CDR1 is MDHEN and CDR2 SYDVKM. Trimming shortened V by 1 base and J by 2 bases, and 15 bases separated the two germline ends. The CDR3 coding sequence is TGTGCCAGCAGTTTATTTCAGGGAGGACCGGCTGGGGCCAACGTCCTGACTTTC. This encodes CASSLFQGGPAGANVLTF.

The chain has TRBV11-2 and TRBJ2-7; 8 nucleotides agree with TRBD2. The CDR3 covers 15 residues. V was clipped by 6 bases and J by 0 bases; unmatched bases: 7. Per the germline V gene, CDR1 is SGHAT and CDR2 is FQNNGV. CDR3 coding DNA: TGTGCCAGCAGTCAAATAGCGGGGAGCTCCTACGAGCAGTACTTC. This encodes CASSQIAGSSYEQYF.

This clone was seen only once. The rearrangement uses TRBV9 and TRBJ1-1, with a weak D call TRBD1 (5 bases). The CDR3 has 15 residues. CDR1 is SGDLS and CDR2 is YYNGEE in the germline V gene. V lost 4 bases and J 4 bases, leaving 17 bases between the germline ends. For the CDR3, the DNA is TGTGCCAGCAGCCCTATCGCGGGGGGAATCACTGAAGCTTTCTTT. Translated: CASSPIAGGITEAFF. Full variable domain (remainder filled in from reference TRBV9 and TRBJ1-1): DSGVTQTPKHLITATGQRVTLRCSPRSGDLSVYWYQQSLDQGLQFLIQYYNGEERAKGNILERFSAQQFPDLHSELNLSSLELGDSALYFCASSPIAGGITEAFFGQGTRLTVV.

A single count supports this clone. The rearrangement links TRBV7-9 to TRBJ2-5; 8 bases map to TRBD1. CDR1 is SEHNR and CDR2 is FQNEAQ in the germline V gene (reference sequence). The CDR3 has 15 amino acids. Losses at the gene ends were 5 bases for V and 1 base for J; bases not matched to a gene: 6. CDR3 sequence: CASSPPDRAQETQYF. Here the CDR3 DNA reads TGTGCCAGCAGCCCCCCGGACAGGGCCCAAGAGACCCAGTACTTC.

This clone occurred a few times. The V and J genes are TRBV7-3 and TRBJ1-1; TRBD1 is a possible D gene (5 bases). V was pared by 10 bases and J by 1 base, with 13 bases between. CDR1 is SGHTA, CDR2 FQGTGA, per germline. This CDR3 has 13 residues. The CDR3 DNA reads TGTGCCACCAAGGCGGGGACGAACACTGAAGCTTTCTTT. It codes for CATKAGTNTEAFF.

The sample holds a few counts of this clone. The chain combines TRBV27 with TRBJ1-1; maybe TRBD1 (6 bases). The germline V gene encodes CDR1 MNHEY and CDR2 SMNVEV (reference sequence). This CDR3 comprises 13 residues. Between the trimmed V and J ends, which lost 6 bases and 3 bases, there was a span of 11 bases. The CDR3 DNA sequence: TGTGCCAGCAGCATCAGGGGCTACACTGAAGCTTTCTTT. Its translation is CASSIRGYTEAFF.

The chain couples TRBV5-4 to TRBJ2-1; TRBD1 is a possible D gene (6 bases). CDR3 length: 16 residues. CDR1 and CDR2 (germline): SGHNT, YYREEE (reference sequence). Trimming removed 0 bases at V and 9 bases at J, with 19 bases between. The CDR3 region is CASSLGLGGVSVEQFF. For the CDR3, the DNA is TGTGCCAGCAGCTTGGGTCTAGGGGGAGTTTCGGTTGAGCAGTTCTTC.

J is TRBJ2-3 and V is TRBV6-1; TRBD2 might be the D (6 bases). Trimming left V 3 bases short and J 14 bases short, with 18 bases between. CDR1 MNHNS and CDR2 SASEGT come from the germline V gene. The CDR3 consists of 13 residues. CDR3 protein: CASSETGTPTRYF. CDR3 sequence (DNA): TGTGCCAGCAGTGAGACCGGGACTCCCACCAGGTATTTT.

This clone was seen a single time. The CDR3 region has the DNA TGTGCCATCAACCCGGGACTAGAGGTCGATGAGCAGTTCTTC. Residues: CAINPGLEVDEQFF. This chain joins TRBV10-3 and TRBJ2-1, with 8 bases aligning to TRBD2. The V gene end was trimmed by 7 bases and the J gene end by 8 bases; junction bases not matched to a gene: 10. Germline V CDR1 and CDR2: ENHRY, SYGVKD. The CDR3 runs to 14 residues.

The chain employs TRBV19 and TRBJ1-5; the match to TRBD1 covers 10 bases. Germline V lookup: CDR1 LNHDA, CDR2 SQIVND (reference sequence). This CDR3 comprises 15 residues. With 5 bases clipped from V and 5 bases from J, the junction kept 6 bases outside the gene matches. CDR3 protein: CASSYAGTGDQPQHF. The CDR3, as DNA: TGTGCCAGTAGTTACGCCGGGACAGGGGATCAGCCCCAGCATTTT. Looking up the rest from reference TRBV19 and TRBJ1-5 gives the full variable domain: DGGITQSPKYLFRKEGQNVTLSCEQNLNHDAMYWYRQDPGQGLRLIYYSQIVNDFQKGDIAEGYSVSREKKESFPLTVTSAQKNPTAFYLCASSYAGTGDQPQHFGDGTRLSIL.

The chain links TRBV27 to TRBJ1-2; TRBD1 matches at 9 bases. Per germline, CDR1 MNHEY and CDR2 SMNVEV (reference sequence). The V gene end was trimmed by 5 bases and the J gene end by 1 base; junction bases not matched to a gene: 11. The CDR3 extends over 17 amino acids. CDR3 nucleotides: TGTGCCAGCAGTCCCCTACAGGGGGCGCCGATTAACTATGGCTACACCTTC. It yields the protein CASSPLQGAPINYGYTF.

This chain joins TRBV7-9 and TRBJ2-1, with TRBD2 matching 11 bases. Germline CDR1 is SEHNR and CDR2 is FQNEAQ (reference sequence). CDR3 size: 17 residues. J gave up 8 bases and V 5 bases, and 14 bases lay outside the gene matches. CDR3 nucleotides: TGTGCCAGCAGCCCTACCCTACTAGCGGGAGTGGTCTATGAGCAGTTCTTC. This translates into CASSPTLLAGVVYEQFF.

The table lists this clone with many counts. V gene TRBV4-1 combines with J gene TRBJ2-7; 7 bases agree with TRBD1. This CDR3 has 13 residues. The J segment lost 3 bases and the V segment lost 4 bases, leaving 3 bases of the junction unmatched. CDR1 MGHRA and CDR2 YSYEKL come from the germline V gene. The CDR3: CASSLGGLYEQYF. The DNA for the CDR3 is TGCGCCAGCAGCCTAGGGGGCCTCTACGAGCAGTACTTC.

The V call is TRBV29-1, the J call TRBJ1-3, with D perhaps matching TRBD1 (5 bases). The CDR3 contains 12 residues. Germline CDR1 and CDR2: SQVTM and ANQGSEA. With 4 bases removed from V and 2 bases from J, the gap between germline ends came to 6 bases. CDR3 in DNA: TGCAGCGTTGCCAGGGCTGGAAACACCATATATTTT. Translated: CSVARAGNTIYF.

The V gene is TRBV19, the J gene TRBJ1-3, with D unclear. V lost 6 bases, J lost 1 base, and 10 bases lay in between. Looked up from germline, CDR1 is LNHDA and CDR2 is SQIVND (reference sequence). There are 14 residues in the CDR3. CDR3 nucleotide sequence: TGTGCCAGTAGCCCCACAGCTTCTGGAAACACCATATATTTT. As protein: CASSPTASGNTIYF.

This clone was seen just once. The chain joins TRBV6-5 to TRBJ1-1; D is unclear. Trimming left V 0 bases short and J 0 bases short, with 8 bases between. The V gene's germline CDR1 is MNHEY and CDR2 SVGAGI. The CDR3 is made up of 15 amino acids. The CDR3 loop is CASSYSGRMNTEAFF. The CDR3 coding sequence is TGTGCCAGCAGTTACTCAGGACGGATGAACACTGAAGCTTTCTTT.

CDR3 region: CASTSGGLSYNEQFF. Here the CDR3 DNA reads TGTGCCAGCACCTCCGGGGGACTCTCCTACAATGAGCAGTTCTTC. The chain joins TRBV6-1 to TRBJ2-1; maybe TRBD2 (6 bases). CDR1 and CDR2 from the germline V gene are MNHNS and SASEGT. Trimming removed 7 bases from V and 0 bases from J, with 13 bases in between. The CDR3 is 15 residues long.

This sequence joins TRBV6-6 and TRBJ2-1; no firm D call. There are 11 residues in the CDR3. Germline CDR1 reads MNHNY; CDR2 reads SVGAGI (reference sequence). Trimming shortened V by 7 bases and J by 7 bases, and 8 bases separated the two germline ends. The CDR3 DNA follows: TGTGCCAGCATGGACCTGAATGAGCAGTTCTTC. Its translation: CASMDLNEQFF.

The J gene is TRBJ2-1, the V gene TRBV5-1; the D gene is possibly TRBD1 (6 bases). The CDR3 runs to 14 residues. The V gene's germline CDR1 is SGHRS and CDR2 YFSETQ. V was shortened by 4 bases and J by 10 bases, with 18 bases between the two germline ends. The CDR3 sequence: CASSRNSGAREQFF. The CDR3 bases are TGCGCCAGCAGCAGGAACTCAGGGGCACGGGAGCAGTTCTTC.

In this sample, this clone turned up once. The chain couples TRBV5-1 to TRBJ2-1; TRBD1 aligns across 9 bases. This CDR3 comprises 13 residues. Germline CDR1 reads SGHRS; CDR2 reads YFSETQ. Losses at the gene ends were 2 bases for V and 8 bases for J; bases not matched to a gene: 2. The CDR3, as DNA: TGCGCCAGCAGCTTACAGGGGGCCGATGAGCAGTTCTTC. It is translated as CASSLQGADEQFF.

The chain has TRBV2 and TRBJ1-1; 7 bases align to TRBD1. The CDR3 runs 18 residues. CDR1 and CDR2 from the germline V gene are SNHLY and FYNNEI. Unmatched junction bases numbered 23, after V lost 9 bases and J lost 4 bases. CDR3 loop: CASPRSARRLGDSTEAFF. DNA of the CDR3: TGTGCCAGTCCCCGATCAGCACGGCGTTTGGGGGACAGCACTGAAGCTTTCTTT.

For the CDR3, the DNA is TGTGCCAGCAGTGACTCGACTTCAGGTAATACTCTCGATGAGCAGTTCTTC. This gives the protein CASSDSTSGNTLDEQFF. The chain combines TRBV6-4 with TRBJ2-1, with no clear D. Germline V gene lookup returns CDR1 MRHNA and CDR2 SNTAGT. This CDR3 is 17 amino acids long. Trimming took off 0 bases at V and 8 bases at J, with 20 bases between the two ends.

The rearrangement joins TRBV6-6 to TRBJ1-5; D uncertain. CDR1 is MNHNY and CDR2 is SVGAGI in the germline V gene (reference sequence). V lost 6 bases to trimming and J lost 0 bases, with 6 bases between them. The CDR3 covers 13 residues. The CDR3 coding sequence is TGTGCCAGCAGACAAGATAGCAATCAGCCCCAGCATTTT. This sequence encodes CASRQDSNQPQHF.